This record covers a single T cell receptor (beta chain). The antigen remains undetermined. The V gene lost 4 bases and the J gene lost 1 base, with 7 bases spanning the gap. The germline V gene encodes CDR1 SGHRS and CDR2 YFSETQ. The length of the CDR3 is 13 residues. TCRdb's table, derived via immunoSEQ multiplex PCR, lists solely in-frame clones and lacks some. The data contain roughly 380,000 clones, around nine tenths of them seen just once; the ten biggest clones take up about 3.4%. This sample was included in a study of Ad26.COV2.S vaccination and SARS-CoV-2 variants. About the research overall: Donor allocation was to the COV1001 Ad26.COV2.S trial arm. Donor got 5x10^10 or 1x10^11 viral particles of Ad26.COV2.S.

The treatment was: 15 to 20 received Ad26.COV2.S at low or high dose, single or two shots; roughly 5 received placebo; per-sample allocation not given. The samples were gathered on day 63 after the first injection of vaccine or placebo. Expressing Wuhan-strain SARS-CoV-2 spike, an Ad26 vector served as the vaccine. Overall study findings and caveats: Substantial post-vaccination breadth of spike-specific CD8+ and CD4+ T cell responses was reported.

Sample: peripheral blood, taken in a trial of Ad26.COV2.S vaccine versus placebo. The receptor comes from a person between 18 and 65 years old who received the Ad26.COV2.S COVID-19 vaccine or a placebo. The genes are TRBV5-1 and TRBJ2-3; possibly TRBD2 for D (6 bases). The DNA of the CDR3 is TGCGCCAGCAGCGGGGAGGGCACAGATACGCAGTATTTT. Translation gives CASSGEGTDTQYF.